This TCR beta chain derives from a study of T-cell reconstitution after alpha-beta-depleted transplantation in children. During its preparation, the TCRbeta library received unique molecular identifiers. TCRdb called the PCR reads again in MiXCR, with one record for every CDR3 protein. The data contain nearly 250,000 distinct CDR3 sequences, around 7.8% of them singletons. Many counts were recorded for this clonotype. Its antigen is currently unknown. An end of the junction differs from the germline gene, which may be a read error. CDR3 size: 14 residues. Germline V gene lookup returns CDR1 DFQATT and CDR2 SNEGSKA (reference sequence). Overall study results and limits: Among T cells one year after transplant, newly produced cells accounted for most counts and diversity. Certain patients had high TCRbeta diversity at day 60, and it came from recipient T cells and thymic progenitors that survived. Where alpha-beta T cells came from about two months after transplant was reportedly several hundred expanded graft clones.

The starting material was PBMCs, mostly from graft donor cells, obtained 180 days after TCRalphabeta/CD19-depleted stem cell transplant. This TCR came from a male patient younger than 18 who had a stem cell transplant for acute lymphoblastic leukemia, so the T cells may come from the graft donor. J is TRBJ2-1 and V is TRBV20-1, with 9 bases fitting TRBD1. The CDR3 DNA is TGCATTGCTAGGGGGGACAGGGAATCCAATGAGCAGTTCTTC. It encodes CIARGDRESNEQFF.